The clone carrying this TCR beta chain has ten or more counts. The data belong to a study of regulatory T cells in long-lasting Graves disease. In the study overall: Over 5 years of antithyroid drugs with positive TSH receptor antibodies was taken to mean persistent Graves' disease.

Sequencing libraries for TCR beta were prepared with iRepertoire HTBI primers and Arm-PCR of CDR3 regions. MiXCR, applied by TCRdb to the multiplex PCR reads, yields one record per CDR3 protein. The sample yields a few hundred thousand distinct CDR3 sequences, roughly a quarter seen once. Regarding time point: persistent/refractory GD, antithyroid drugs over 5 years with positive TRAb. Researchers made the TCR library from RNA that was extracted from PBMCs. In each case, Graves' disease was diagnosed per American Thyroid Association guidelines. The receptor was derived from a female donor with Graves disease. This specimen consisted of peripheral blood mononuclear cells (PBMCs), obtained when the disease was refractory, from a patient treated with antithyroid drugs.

The CDR3 DNA sequence: TGTGCCAGCAGTGACGCAAAAAACACCGGGGAGCTGTTTTTT. Its translation is CASSDAKNTGELFF. This rearrangement joins TRBV2 to TRBJ2-2, with D uncertain. This CDR3 has 14 amino acids. Germline V gene lookup returns CDR1 SNHLY and CDR2 FYNNEI. Trimming pared 3 bases from V and 2 bases from J, leaving 7 bases between. Supplemented by reference TRBV2 and TRBJ2-2, the full variable domain reads EPEVTQTPSHQVTQMGQEVILRCVPISNHLYFYWYRQILGQKVEFLVSFYNNEISEKSEIFDDQFSVERPDGSNFTLKIRSTKLEDSAMYFCASSDAKNTGELFFGEGSRLTVL.